The clone carrying this T cell receptor beta chain was picked up many times. As yet, its antigen is unknown. The germline CDR1 and CDR2 sequences are SGHDT and YYEEEE. The CDR3 loop spans 12 amino acids. The V gene lost 5 bases and the J gene lost 11 bases, with 15 bases spanning the gap. As the sequencing template, cDNA was produced by extracting RNA and reverse transcribing it. TCRdb keeps only in-frame clones here, not all; method: immunoSEQ multiplex PCR. The table has about 140,000 clones, about half seen once. This record belongs to a study of CD8+ T cells in alopecia areata. Study overall: For 6 to 18 months, tofacitinib was taken, and 6 months off drug followed.

Study conclusions and caveats: Unlike in mice, where it was clearer, TCR sharing across patients was less clear, possibly HLA-related. Compared with normal scalp, lesional scalp had higher clonality and more expanded CD8+ clones.

A FACSAria was used to sort CD4+ and CD8+ T cells. These cells came from PBMCs. This TCR came from a human donor with alopecia areata. The genes are TRBV5-6 and TRBJ2-3; TRBD2 is a possible D gene (6 bases). The material was CD4+ T cells sorted from blood, obtained at week 0. As DNA, the CDR3 is TGTGCCAGCAGGGCGGGACCCGGCGTGCAGTATTTT. Translating gives CASRAGPGVQYF.